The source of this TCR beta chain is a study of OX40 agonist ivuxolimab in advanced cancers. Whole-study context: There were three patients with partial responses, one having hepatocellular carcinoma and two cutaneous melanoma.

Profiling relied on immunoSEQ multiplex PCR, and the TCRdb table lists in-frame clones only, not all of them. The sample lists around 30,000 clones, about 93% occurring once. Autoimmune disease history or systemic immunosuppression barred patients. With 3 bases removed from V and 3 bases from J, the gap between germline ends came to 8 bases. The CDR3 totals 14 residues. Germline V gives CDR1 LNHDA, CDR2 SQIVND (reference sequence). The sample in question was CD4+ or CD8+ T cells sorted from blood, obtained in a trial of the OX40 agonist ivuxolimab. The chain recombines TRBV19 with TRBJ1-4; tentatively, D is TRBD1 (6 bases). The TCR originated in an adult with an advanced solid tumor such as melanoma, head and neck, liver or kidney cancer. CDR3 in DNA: TGTGCCAGTAGTATTCAGGGGTCTAATGAAAAACTGTTTTTT. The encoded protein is CASSIQGSNEKLFF.